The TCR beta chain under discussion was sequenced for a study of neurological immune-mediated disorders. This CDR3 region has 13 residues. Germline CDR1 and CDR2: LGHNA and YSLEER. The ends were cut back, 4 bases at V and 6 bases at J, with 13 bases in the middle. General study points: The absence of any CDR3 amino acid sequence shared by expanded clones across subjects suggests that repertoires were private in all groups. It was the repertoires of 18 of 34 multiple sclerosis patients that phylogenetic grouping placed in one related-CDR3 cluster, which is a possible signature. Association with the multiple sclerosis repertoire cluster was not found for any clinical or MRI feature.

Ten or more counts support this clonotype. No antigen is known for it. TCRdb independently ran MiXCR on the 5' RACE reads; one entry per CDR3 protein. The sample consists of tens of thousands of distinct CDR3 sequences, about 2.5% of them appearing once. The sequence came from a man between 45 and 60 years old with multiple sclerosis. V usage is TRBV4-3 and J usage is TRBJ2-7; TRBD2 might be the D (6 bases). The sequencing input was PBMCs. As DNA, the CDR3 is TGCGCCAGCAGCCGAGGCCAGGGAGGCGAGCAGTACTTC. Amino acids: CASSRGQGGEQYF.